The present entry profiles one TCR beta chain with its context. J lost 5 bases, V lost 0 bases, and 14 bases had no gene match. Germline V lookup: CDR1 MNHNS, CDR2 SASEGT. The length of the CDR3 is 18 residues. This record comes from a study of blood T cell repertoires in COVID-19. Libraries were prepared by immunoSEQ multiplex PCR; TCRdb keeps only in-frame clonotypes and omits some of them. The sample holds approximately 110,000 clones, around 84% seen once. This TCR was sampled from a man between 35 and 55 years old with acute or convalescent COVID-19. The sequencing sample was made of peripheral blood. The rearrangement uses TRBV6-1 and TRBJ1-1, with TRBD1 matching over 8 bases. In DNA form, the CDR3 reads TGTGCCAGCAGTGAAGCGTGGCAGGGGGCAATTGTAAGGACTGAAGCTTTCTTT. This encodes CASSEAWQGAIVRTEAFF.